What follows are 11 T cell receptor beta chains derived from one specimen sequenced in a study of low-dose radiotherapy and immunotherapy resistance in tumors. First-strand cDNA relied on TRAV- and TRBV-specific primers spanning alpha and beta chains. Using a constant-region primer together with a V-primer adapter, TCRs were subjected to 20 PCR cycles of amplification. TCRdb analysed the reads with MiXCR anew, one entry per CDR3 protein. The top ten clones hold around 5% of a sample with 54,000 or so distinct CDR3 sequences, under 30% of them seen once. The sample's time point: before trial treatment. The starting material was PBMCs, obtained before treatment. Source of these receptors: a male donor with prostate cancer.

The table lists this clonotype with many counts. This sequence joins TRBV9 and TRBJ2-7; D possibly uses TRBD1 or TRBD2 (6 bases each). CDR1 is SGDLS, CDR2 YYNGEE, per germline. V lost 4 bases to trimming and J lost 0 bases, with 17 bases between them. CDR3 size: 16 residues. This CDR3 is CASSPYGGPSSYEQYF. CDR3 nucleotide sequence: TGTGCCAGCAGCCCTTACGGGGGCCCCAGCTCCTACGAGCAGTACTTC.

Only a few counts were recorded for this clonotype. The chain is built from TRBV7-2 and TRBJ2-1; D may be TRBD1 (6 bases). CDR1 SGHTA and CDR2 FQGNSA come from the germline V gene. This CDR3 is built from 14 residues. Trimming took off 6 bases at V and 8 bases at J, with 17 bases between the two ends. The CDR3 sequence is CASRHTGPGDEQFF. CDR3 sequence (DNA): TGTGCCAGCAGACATACAGGGCCCGGAGATGAGCAGTTCTTC.

In this sample, this clonotype turned up a few times. V is TRBV29-1 and J is TRBJ2-3; possible D gene TRBD2, 7 bases. Trimming removed 7 bases at V and 2 bases at J, with 22 bases between. Germline V CDR1 and CDR2: SQVTM, ANQGSEA. The CDR3 totals 16 residues. CDR3 loop: CSGRAGALSSTDTQYF. The CDR3 DNA is TGCAGCGGGAGGGCGGGGGCTCTATCCTCCACAGATACGCAGTATTTT.

The chain links TRBV7-2 to TRBJ1-5; TRBD1 agrees at 7 bases. Looked up from germline, CDR1 is SGHTA and CDR2 is FQGNSA. The CDR3 extends over 16 amino acids. V lost 2 bases to trimming and J lost 2 bases; unmatched junction nucleotides: 6. The CDR3 region has the DNA TGTGCCAGCAGCTTAATAGGGGGCCGGGGCAATCAGCCCCAGCATTTT. Its translation: CASSLIGGRGNQPQHF.

The CDR3 sequence: CASSLGGQGRNTEAFF. CDR3 nucleotides: TGTGCCAGCAGCTTAGGGGGACAGGGTCGGAACACTGAAGCTTTCTTT. V usage is TRBV7-9 and J usage is TRBJ1-1; TRBD1 agrees at 9 bases. This CDR3 region has 16 residues. Trimming cost V 1 base and J 1 base; bases outside gene matches: 4. CDR1 is SEHNR, CDR2 FQNEAQ, per germline (reference sequence).

At least ten counts were recorded for this clonotype. In DNA form, the CDR3 reads TGCAGCGTCTTGACCAGTTGGCAGCAGCCCCAGCATTTT. Translating it yields CSVLTSWQQPQHF. The chain employs TRBV29-1 and TRBJ1-5, with D uncertain. Germline V gene lookup returns CDR1 SQVTM and CDR2 ANQGSEA. Trimming removed 6 bases from V and 7 bases from J, with 16 bases in between. CDR3 length equals 13 residues.

The chain is built from TRBV28 and TRBJ2-3; D is possibly TRBD2 (7 bases). V was shortened by 7 bases and J by 2 bases, with 22 bases between the two germline ends. This CDR3 spans 17 amino acids. Germline loops: CDR1 MDHEN, CDR2 SYDVKM. CDR3 DNA: TGTGCCAGCACGGAGGGGGGGGGGGCCGGCTACACAGATACGCAGTATTTT. It specifies CASTEGGGAGYTDTQYF.

This clonotype was seen more than once but under ten times. A far larger clone is one base from this, pointing to a likely read error. The V call is TRBV11-2, the J call TRBJ2-7; D may correspond to TRBD1 or TRBD2 (5 bases each). The V and J ends lost 5 bases and 7 bases respectively, with 18 bases between them. The germline gives CDR1 SGHAT, CDR2 FQNNGV. This CDR3 has 14 residues. The CDR3 sequence is CASSPGPLVNEQYF. The CDR3, as DNA: TGTGCCAGCAGCCCGGGACCACTTGTTAATGAGCAGTACTTC.

This clonotype was picked up many times. The chain is built from TRBV29-1 and TRBJ2-7, with TRBD2 as a possible D gene (6 bases). CDR1 and CDR2 from the germline V gene are SQVTM and ANQGSEA. V lost 7 bases and J 6 bases, leaving 22 bases between the germline ends. The CDR3 sequence is 14 residues long. CDR3 DNA sequence: TGCAGCGCCCGGAGGGTGGGGGAGCTGAGCGAGCAGTACTTC. Its translation is CSARRVGELSEQYF.

This chain links TRBV20-1 with TRBJ1-2, with D possibly TRBD1 on 6 matching bases. The germline V gene has CDR1 DFQATT and CDR2 SNEGSKA (reference sequence). The CDR3 loop spans 16 amino acids. V lost 0 bases and J 2 bases, leaving 16 bases between the germline ends. CDR3 DNA: TGCAGTGCTAGAGATCTCCTTGGGGGCCAGAACTATGGCTACACCTTC. Protein: CSARDLLGGQNYGYTF.

This clonotype was recorded many times. This chain connects TRBV2 to TRBJ2-1; 9 bases map to TRBD1. CDR3 length: 14 residues. Germline CDR1 is SNHLY and CDR2 is FYNNEI. The V segment lost 8 bases and the J segment 4 bases; nucleotides outside the gene matches: 6. CDR3 DNA: TGTGCCAGCGGGGGGACAGGGATTTACAATGAGCAGTTCTTC. Its translation: CASGGTGIYNEQFF.